A selection of T cell receptor beta chains follows, all from one sample in a study of shared clonotypes between healthy human individuals. TCRdb keeps only in-frame clones here, not all; method: immunoSEQ multiplex PCR. Of approximately 2,000,000 clones detected, roughly 93% appear once; the ten largest clones hold about 1.7%. The sample taken for sequencing was naive CD8+ T cells from PBMCs. All receptors come from a man aged 18 to 30 in good health. Some clones in this sample may be carry-over from other donors' samples. CDR3s include the opening cysteine and the closing phenylalanine or tryptophan. The D gene is left open where the match is weak. Expanded clones are given a class, and other clones once, few, many or no size at all.

D: .; J: TRBJ2-7; V: TRBV10-1; size: .; CDR3: CASSELPGRAYEQYF; DNA: TGCGCCAGCAGTGAACTTCCAGGGAGAGCCTACGAGCAGTACTTC
D: .; J: TRBJ1-5; V: TRBV6-6; size: .; CDR3: CASSFLGRNQPQHF; DNA: TGTGCCAGCAGTTTCCTCGGTCGCAATCAGCCCCAGCATTTT
D: TRBD2; J: TRBJ2-7; V: TRBV7-2; size: .; CDR3: CASSTLAGGPLAYEQYF; DNA: TGTGCCAGCAGCACTCTAGCGGGAGGGCCCCTGGCCTACGAGCAGTACTTC
D: .; J: TRBJ2-1; V: TRBV4-1; size: .; CDR3: CASSERSVVGEQFF; DNA: TGCGCCAGCAGCGAACGGAGTGTCGTGGGTGAGCAGTTCTTC
D: .; J: TRBJ2-1; V: TRBV5-4; size: .; CDR3: CASSLKNEQFF; DNA: TGTGCCAGCAGCTTGAAAAATGAGCAGTTCTTC
D: .; J: TRBJ1-1; V: TRBV7-6; size: .; CDR3: CASSRTLGGGTEAFF; DNA: TGTGCCAGCAGCCGTACCCTGGGGGGAGGCACTGAAGCTTTCTTT
D: .; J: TRBJ1-5; V: TRBV13; size: .; CDR3: CASSLGRNTDSNQPQHF; DNA: TGTGCCAGCAGCTTAGGCCGCAATACAGATAGCAATCAGCCCCAGCATTTT
D: TRBD1; J: TRBJ1-2; V: TRBV5-1; size: .; CDR3: CASSAGQGGVIQGYTF; DNA: TGCGCCAGCAGCGCCGGACAGGGAGGGGTAATTCAGGGCTACACCTTC
D: TRBD1; J: TRBJ2-3; V: TRBV12-5; size: .; CDR3: CASGLATGGADTQYF; DNA: TGTGCTAGTGGTTTGGCAACAGGGGGCGCCGATACGCAGTATTTT
D: TRBD1; J: TRBJ2-7; V: TRBV29-1; size: once; CDR3: CSVLGDRGKYEQYF; DNA: TGCAGCGTTTTGGGGGACAGGGGAAAGTACGAGCAGTACTTC
D: TRBD2; J: TRBJ2-7; V: TRBV28; size: .; CDR3: CASNSKRGTSYEQYF; DNA: TGTGCCAGCAATAGTAAGCGGGGGACCTCCTACGAGCAGTACTTC
D: .; J: TRBJ1-2; V: TRBV21-1; size: .; CDR3: CASSKGQPPYGYTF; DNA: TGTGCCAGCAGCAAAGGACAGCCTCCCTATGGCTACACCTTC
D: .; J: TRBJ2-4; V: TRBV28; size: .; CDR3: CASSTGTFNPYF; DNA: TGTGCCAGCAGTACAGGGACTTTTAACCCATACTTC
D: .; J: TRBJ2-2; V: TRBV30; size: .; CDR3: CAWSVPGTNTGELFF; DNA: TGTGCCTGGAGTGTACCCGGCACGAACACCGGGGAGCTGTTTTTT
D: TRBD1; J: TRBJ2-2; V: TRBV6-1; size: .; CDR3: CASSEEDRENTGELFF; DNA: TGTGCCAGCAGTGAAGAAGACAGGGAGAACACCGGGGAGCTGTTTTTT
D: .; J: TRBJ2-6; V: TRBV27; size: .; CDR3: CASRPEGGAGANVLTF; DNA: TGTGCCAGCAGACCTGAGGGGGGGGCTGGGGCCAACGTCCTGACTTTC
D: .; J: TRBJ2-1; V: TRBV5-6; size: .; CDR3: CASSGTGLGNEQFF; DNA: TGTGCCAGCAGCGGAACCGGGTTAGGGAATGAGCAGTTCTTC
D: TRBD1; J: TRBJ2-7; V: TRBV9; size: .; CDR3: CASSPRQGPIYEQYF; DNA: TGTGCCAGCAGCCCTCGACAGGGCCCCATCTACGAGCAGTACTTC
D: .; J: TRBJ2-2; V: TRBV5-6; size: .; CDR3: CASSWKTGFGELFF; DNA: TGTGCCAGCAGCTGGAAAACAGGGTTCGGGGAGCTGTTTTTT
D: .; J: TRBJ1-2; V: TRBV9; size: .; CDR3: CASSVAGGWGYTF; DNA: TGTGCCAGCAGCGTAGCGGGGGGCTGGGGCTACACCTTC
D: TRBD2; J: TRBJ2-1; V: TRBV19; size: .; CDR3: CASSIVGGLLAGEWQFF; DNA: TGTGCCAGTAGTATAGTTGGGGGGTTACTAGCGGGAGAGTGGCAGTTCTTC
D: .; J: TRBJ2-1; V: TRBV4-1; size: .; CDR3: CASSQDESGQGWNEQFF; DNA: TGCGCCAGCAGCCAAGATGAATCGGGGCAGGGTTGGAATGAGCAGTTCTTC
D: .; J: TRBJ1-1; V: TRBV30; size: .; CDR3: CAWSLRTDMNTEAFF; DNA: TGTGCCTGGAGTCTACGGACAGACATGAACACTGAAGCTTTCTTT
D: .; J: TRBJ2-1; V: TRBV5-6; size: .; CDR3: CASSFPTSYNEQFF; DNA: TGTGCCAGCAGCTTTCCGACCTCCTACAATGAGCAGTTCTTC
D: .; J: TRBJ2-1; V: TRBV6-5; size: .; CDR3: CASSADLSSYNEQFF; DNA: TGTGCCAGCAGCGCCGACCTGAGCTCCTACAATGAGCAGTTCTTC
D: .; J: TRBJ2-7; V: TRBV11-2; size: .; CDR3: CASSLAPYYEQYF; DNA: TGTGCCAGCAGCTTAGCTCCTTATTACGAGCAGTACTTC
D: TRBD2; J: TRBJ2-3; V: TRBV28; size: .; CDR3: CASSLASGGSDTQYF; DNA: TGTGCCAGCAGTTTAGCTAGCGGGGGTTCAGATACGCAGTATTTT
D: .; J: TRBJ2-7; V: TRBV27; size: .; CDR3: CASSSGRVYTYEQYF; DNA: TGTGCCAGCAGTTCCGGGAGAGTTTATACCTACGAGCAGTACTTC
D: TRBD2; J: TRBJ2-5; V: TRBV4-1; size: once; CDR3: CASSPRVAGKETQYF; DNA: TGCGCCAGCAGTCCTAGGGTAGCGGGGAAAGAGACCCAGTACTTC
D: .; J: TRBJ1-1; V: TRBV7-9; size: .; CDR3: CASSPTWGVNTEAFF; DNA: TGTGCCAGCAGCCCAACGTGGGGTGTGAACACTGAAGCTTTCTTT
D: .; J: TRBJ1-1; V: TRBV5-3; size: few; CDR3: CARSYLGGDTEAFF; DNA: TGTGCCAGAAGCTACCTCGGGGGAGACACTGAAGCTTTCTTT
D: .; J: TRBJ2-1; V: TRBV28; size: .; CDR3: CASSFLHNEQFF; DNA: TGTGCCAGCAGTTTTCTGCACAATGAGCAGTTCTTC
D: .; J: TRBJ2-3; V: TRBV28; size: .; CDR3: CASSPQPSDTQYF; DNA: TGTGCCAGCAGCCCCCAGCCATCAGATACGCAGTATTTT
D: .; J: TRBJ2-7; V: TRBV11-2; size: .; CDR3: CASSASRTHEQYF; DNA: TGTGCCAGCAGCGCGTCCAGGACCCACGAGCAGTACTTC
D: TRBD2; J: TRBJ2-1; V: TRBV6-4; size: .; CDR3: CASSDSGRLNEQFF; DNA: TGTGCCAGCAGTGATAGCGGGAGGCTCAATGAGCAGTTCTTC
D: .; J: TRBJ1-1; V: TRBV5-4; size: .; CDR3: CASSFHGGDTEAFF; DNA: TGTGCCAGCAGCTTTCATGGGGGGGACACTGAAGCTTTCTTT
D: TRBD2; J: TRBJ2-3; V: TRBV9; size: .; CDR3: CASSPRTSGILTDTQYF; DNA: TGTGCCAGCAGCCCACGGACTAGCGGGATTCTGACAGATACGCAGTATTTT
D: TRBD1; J: TRBJ2-1; V: TRBV11-2; size: .; CDR3: CASSLRGLLNEQFF; DNA: TGTGCCAGCAGCTTAAGGGGGCTATTAAATGAGCAGTTCTTC
D: TRBD1; J: TRBJ1-1; V: TRBV4-3; size: many; CDR3: CASSQATGDNTEAFF; DNA: TGCGCCAGCAGCCAAGCCACAGGGGACAACACTGAAGCTTTCTTT
D: .; J: TRBJ2-2; V: TRBV7-9; size: .; CDR3: CASSPTGPNTGELFF; DNA: TGTGCCAGCAGCCCAACTGGACCGAACACCGGGGAGCTGTTTTTT
D: TRBD1; J: TRBJ2-2; V: TRBV9; size: .; CDR3: CASSRTGVGELFF; DNA: TGTGCCAGCAGCAGAACAGGGGTGGGGGAGCTGTTTTTT
D: .; J: TRBJ2-1; V: TRBV6-6; size: once; CDR3: CASSYEWDEQFF; DNA: TGTGCCAGCAGTTACGAGTGGGATGAGCAGTTCTTC
D: .; J: TRBJ1-1; V: TRBV27; size: .; CDR3: CASSGGVEAFF; DNA: TGTGCCAGCAGCGGTGGGGTGGAGGCTTTCTTT
D: .; J: TRBJ1-2; V: TRBV27; size: .; CDR3: CASSFGSLGDGYTF; DNA: TGTGCCAGCAGTTTCGGAAGCCTAGGAGATGGCTACACCTTC
D: .; J: TRBJ2-5; V: TRBV4-1; size: .; CDR3: CASSQGGGLEGAQYF; DNA: TGCGCCAGCAGCCAAGGAGGGGGGTTGGAAGGGGCCCAGTACTTC
D: TRBD1; J: TRBJ1-1; V: TRBV9; size: few; CDR3: CASSVSGTANTEAFF; DNA: TGTGCCAGCAGCGTAAGTGGGACAGCGAACACTGAAGCTTTCTTT
D: .; J: TRBJ2-7; V: TRBV14; size: .; CDR3: CASSQDLQGDEQYF; DNA: TGTGCCAGCAGCCAAGATTTGCAGGGTGACGAGCAGTACTTC
D: TRBD2; J: TRBJ2-3; V: TRBV27; size: .; CDR3: CASSPGTSGRTQYF; DNA: TGTGCCAGCAGTCCCGGGACTAGCGGGAGGACGCAGTATTTT
D: .; J: TRBJ2-2; V: TRBV19; size: .; CDR3: CASSIGWTETNTGELFF; DNA: TGTGCCAGTAGTATAGGCTGGACAGAGACGAACACCGGGGAGCTGTTTTTT
D: .; J: TRBJ1-1; V: TRBV28; size: .; CDR3: CASSSSQWGMNTEAFF; DNA: TGTGCCAGCAGTTCCTCTCAATGGGGGATGAACACTGAAGCTTTCTTT
D: TRBD2; J: TRBJ2-7; V: TRBV29-1; size: .; CDR3: CSVVGLAGVDEQYF; DNA: TGCAGCGTTGTGGGGCTAGCGGGAGTTGACGAGCAGTACTTC
D: .; J: TRBJ2-3; V: TRBV7-9; size: once; CDR3: CASTPRSDTQYF; DNA: TGTGCCAGCACCCCTCGATCAGATACGCAGTATTTT
D: .; J: TRBJ2-3; V: TRBV27; size: .; CDR3: CASSLGAGSGADTQYF; DNA: TGTGCCAGCAGTTTAGGCGCCGGGAGCGGCGCAGATACGCAGTATTTT
D: .; J: TRBJ1-1; V: TRBV29-1; size: .; CDR3: CSVEELGQLDTEAFF; DNA: TGCAGCGTTGAAGAATTAGGACAGCTCGACACTGAAGCTTTCTTT